Below, 20 T cell receptor beta chains from the same sample are listed, as sequenced in a study of blood T cell repertoires in COVID-19. The repertoire was sequenced with immunoSEQ multiplex PCR; TCRdb's copy has only in-frame clones and lacks some. This table has a few hundred thousand clones, roughly 87% appearing once. Sequencing was carried out using PBMCs or T cells enriched from blood (not recorded which). The receptors were sampled from a woman in her 30s who had recovered from COVID-19.

The J gene is TRBJ2-2, the V gene TRBV7-8, with 7 bases fitting TRBD1. CDR1 and CDR2 from the germline V gene are SGHVS and FQNEAQ. This CDR3 contains 15 residues. Trimming took 5 bases from V and 6 from J; bases not matched to a gene: 9. The CDR3 DNA reads as TGTGCCAGCAGCCCCCGGGACAGTTCTCCCGGGGAGCTGTTTTTT. Its protein product is CASSPRDSSPGELFF.

The gene calls are TRBV6-6 and TRBJ2-3; 9 bases align to TRBD2. Trimming took 10 bases from V and 4 from J; bases not matched to a gene: 12. The CDR3 spans 15 residues. The germline CDR1 and CDR2 sequences are MNHNY and SVGAGI (reference sequence). The CDR3 loop is CATVDRGGGADTQYF. As DNA, the CDR3 is TGTGCCACCGTCGATCGGGGCGGGGGGGCAGATACGCAGTATTTT.

CDR3 region: CASSQDQGHWGYTF. The DNA for the CDR3 is TGTGCCAGCAGCCAAGATCAGGGGCATTGGGGCTACACCTTC. This sequence joins TRBV3-1 (or the pseudogene TRBV3-2) and TRBJ1-2; a possible D gene is TRBD1 (6 bases). This CDR3 has 14 amino acids. V lost 0 bases to trimming and J lost 8 bases, with 13 bases between them. Germline V gene lookup returns CDR1 LGHDT and CDR2 YNNKEL (reference sequence).

The V and J genes are TRBV7-8 and TRBJ2-5; tentatively, D is TRBD2 (5 bases). Trimming took 4 bases from V and 5 from J, leaving 17 bases between them. Germline CDR1 is SGHVS and CDR2 is FQNEAQ. This CDR3 comprises 15 residues. CDR3 residues: CASSSRDNQVETQYF. CDR3 nucleotide sequence: TGTGCCAGCAGCTCCCGGGATAACCAGGTTGAGACCCAGTACTTC.

The V call is TRBV5-1, the J call TRBJ1-5, with D maybe TRBD1 (6 bases). V was shortened by 0 bases and J by 0 bases, with 10 bases between the two germline ends. Germline CDR1 SGHRS, CDR2 YFSETQ. The CDR3 contains 16 residues. CDR3 residues: CASSLDGGLSNQPQHF. CDR3 DNA: TGCGCCAGCAGCTTGGACGGGGGGCTTAGCAATCAGCCCCAGCATTTT.

This clone was recorded once. V is TRBV5-4 and J is TRBJ1-2, with D possibly matching TRBD1 (5 bases). The V gene's germline CDR1 is SGHNT and CDR2 YYREEE (reference sequence). The V gene lost 4 bases and the J gene lost 2 bases, with 9 bases spanning the gap. This CDR3 spans 13 amino acids. CDR3 sequence (DNA): TGTGCCAGCAGCCCAACAGGAAACTATGGCTACACCTTC. Translation gives CASSPTGNYGYTF.

This clone was seen more than once but under ten times. The chain employs TRBV18 and TRBJ1-5; TRBD1 matches at 9 bases. Germline V gene sequence: CDR1 KGHSH, CDR2 LQKENI. Trimming removed 2 bases from V and 6 bases from J; junction bases left unmatched: 8. The CDR3 has 16 amino acids. For the CDR3, the DNA is TGTGCCAGCTCACCAGAACAGGGGGCGCGGGGTCAGCCCCAGCATTTT. As protein: CASSPEQGARGQPQHF.

This chain joins TRBV19 and TRBJ1-2, with 8 positions matching TRBD1. The CDR3 sequence is 16 residues long. Trimming took 5 bases from V and 1 from J; bases not matched to a gene: 9. CDR1 is LNHDA, CDR2 SQIVND, per germline (reference sequence). In DNA form, the CDR3 reads TGTGCCAGTAGTCTACTCACAGGGGGATATAACTATGGCTACACCTTC. Residues: CASSLLTGGYNYGYTF.

J is TRBJ1-6 and V is TRBV6-2 or TRBV6-3, with a possible D match to TRBD1 (5 bases). V was shortened by 6 bases and J by 0 bases, with 18 bases between the two germline ends. Germline CDR1 and CDR2: MNHEY and SVGEGT. The CDR3 totals 18 residues. The CDR3, as DNA: TGTGCCAGCAGCCTCGGGACTACGATAAGCTCCTATAATTCACCCCTCCACTTT. This sequence encodes CASSLGTTISSYNSPLHF.

The chain links TRBV7-6 to TRBJ1-3; D remains unclear. Germline CDR1 is SGHVS and CDR2 is FNYEAQ. The CDR3 extends over 13 amino acids. V was pared by 3 bases and J by 0 bases, with 3 bases between. Here the CDR3 reads CASSFNSGNTIYF. CDR3 DNA sequence: TGTGCCAGCAGCTTTAACTCTGGAAACACCATATATTTT.

This chain joins TRBV27 and TRBJ2-2; possible D gene TRBD1, 6 bases. CDR1 and CDR2 (germline): MNHEY, SMNVEV (reference sequence). V was clipped by 5 bases and J by 5 bases, with 12 bases between them. The CDR3 runs 14 residues. This CDR3 reads CASSIIDRTGELFF. The CDR3 nucleotides are TGTGCCAGCAGTATCATCGACAGGACCGGGGAGCTGTTTTTT.

This chain links TRBV14 with TRBJ1-6; the D gene is possibly TRBD1 (6 bases). The CDR3 length is 16 residues. In germline, CDR1 is SGHDN, CDR2 FVKESK. V was clipped by 2 bases and J by 7 bases, with 15 bases between them. For the CDR3, the DNA is TGTGCCAGCAGCCAACCCAGGGGTCTAGGGAATTCACCCCTCCACTTT. Translating gives CASSQPRGLGNSPLHF.

This sequence joins TRBV19 and TRBJ1-2; D is possibly TRBD1 (5 bases). The CDR3 length is 14 residues. The V end lost 5 bases, the J end lost 4 bases, and 14 bases lay between the germline ends. Germline CDR1 LNHDA, CDR2 SQIVND (reference sequence). This chain's CDR3 is CASSRQGKSYGYTF. The DNA for the CDR3 is TGTGCCAGTAGTCGCCAGGGAAAATCCTATGGCTACACCTTC.

This chain joins TRBV18 and TRBJ1-2, with 10 bases lining up with TRBD1. CDR3 length: 12 residues. Trimming removed 4 bases from V and 10 bases from J; junction bases left unmatched: 3. Germline V lookup: CDR1 KGHSH, CDR2 LQKENI. The chain's CDR3 is CASSLDRGDYTF. The DNA for the CDR3 is TGTGCCAGCTCACTGGACAGGGGGGACTACACCTTC. Combining the CDR3 with reference TRBV18 and TRBJ1-2 gives the whole variable domain NAGVMQNPRHLVRRRGQEARLRCSPMKGHSHVYWYRQLPEEGLKFMVYLQKENIIDESGMPKERFSAEFPKEGPSILRIQQVVRGDSAAYFCASSLDRGDYTFGSGTRLTVV.

The CDR3 coding sequence is TGTGCCACCCAGGCTGGCGCAACTAATGAAAAACTGTTTTTT. The encoded protein is CATQAGATNEKLFF. The chain has TRBV10-3 and TRBJ1-4; no definite D call. The CDR3 consists of 14 residues. Between the trimmed V and J ends, which lost 10 bases and 0 bases, there was a span of 12 bases. CDR1 is ENHRY, CDR2 SYGVKD, per germline.

The gene calls are TRBV19 and TRBJ1-2; 7 bases are shared with TRBD1. V trimming: 9 bases; J trimming: 2 bases; junction bases outside the gene matches: 9. This CDR3 comprises 14 residues. Germline V lookup: CDR1 LNHDA, CDR2 SQIVND (reference sequence). This CDR3 reads CASTPGGANYGYTF. In DNA form, the CDR3 reads TGTGCCAGCACCCCAGGGGGTGCCAACTATGGCTACACCTTC.

J is TRBJ2-2 and V is TRBV7-9, with a possible D match to TRBD1 (5 bases). Germline lookup yields CDR1 SEHNR and CDR2 FQNEAQ (reference sequence). Trimming took 3 bases from V and 8 from J, leaving 10 bases between them. The CDR3 sequence is 13 residues long. The CDR3 bases are TGTGCCAGCAGCTTGACTGGGGCGGGGGAGCTGTTTTTT. This gives the protein CASSLTGAGELFF. The entire variable domain, with the rest obtained from reference TRBV7-9 and TRBJ2-2, is as follows: DTGVSQNPRHKITKRGQNVTFRCDPISEHNRLYWYRQTLGQGPEFLTYFQNEAQLEKSRLLSDRFSAERPKGSFSTLEIQRTEQGDSAMYLCASSLTGAGELFFGEGSRLTVL.

The chain combines TRBV5-1 with TRBJ2-7; no clear D gene. Trimming removed 2 bases at V and 0 bases at J, with 6 bases between. The length of the CDR3 is 13 residues. The germline CDR1 and CDR2 sequences are SGHRS and YFSETQ. CDR3 coding DNA: TGCGCCAGCAGCTTAAGGAGCTCCTACGAGCAGTACTTC. Its translation: CASSLRSSYEQYF.

V is TRBV7-2 and J is TRBJ1-1; 7 nucleotides agree with TRBD1. Germline CDR1 and CDR2: SGHTA and FQGNSA. The CDR3 covers 14 residues. The junction had 3 bases not matched to a gene; V was cut back by 5 bases and J by 0 bases. CDR3 amino acids: CASSPGQLNTEAFF. DNA of the CDR3: TGTGCCAGCAGCCCGGGACAGTTGAACACTGAAGCTTTCTTT. Full variable domain (missing parts from reference TRBV7-2 and TRBJ1-1): GAGVSQSPSNKVTEKGKDVELRCDPISGHTALYWYRQSLGQGLEFLIYFQGNSAPDKSGLPSDRFSAERTGGSVSTLTIQRTQQEDSAVYLCASSPGQLNTEAFFGQGTRLTVV.

This chain uses TRBV7-9 with TRBJ2-1, with 12 bases lining up with TRBD2. Per germline, CDR1 SEHNR and CDR2 FQNEAQ (reference sequence). This CDR3 region has 17 residues. Trimming removed 2 bases from V and 4 bases from J; junction bases left unmatched: 6. CDR3 sequence: CASSLIASGGVYNEQFF. As DNA, the CDR3 is TGTGCCAGCAGCTTAATCGCTAGCGGGGGGGTTTACAATGAGCAGTTCTTC.